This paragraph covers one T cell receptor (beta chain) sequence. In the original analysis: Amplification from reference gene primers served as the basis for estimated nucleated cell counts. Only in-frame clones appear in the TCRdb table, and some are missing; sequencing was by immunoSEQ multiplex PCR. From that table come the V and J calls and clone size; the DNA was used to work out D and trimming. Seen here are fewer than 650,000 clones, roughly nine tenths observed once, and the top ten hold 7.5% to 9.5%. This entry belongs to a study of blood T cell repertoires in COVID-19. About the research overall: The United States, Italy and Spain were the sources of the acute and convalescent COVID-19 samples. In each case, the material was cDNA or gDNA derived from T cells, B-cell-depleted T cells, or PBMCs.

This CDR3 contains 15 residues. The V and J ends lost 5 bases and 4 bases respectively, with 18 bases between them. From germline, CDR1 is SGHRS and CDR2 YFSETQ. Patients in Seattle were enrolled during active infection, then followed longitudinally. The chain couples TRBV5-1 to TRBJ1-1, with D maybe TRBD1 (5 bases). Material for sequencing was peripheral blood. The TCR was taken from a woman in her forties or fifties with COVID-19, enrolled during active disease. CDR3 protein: CASSLAGVRGTEAFF. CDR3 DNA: TGCGCCAGCAGTCTCGCGGGGGTAAGGGGCACTGAAGCTTTCTTT.